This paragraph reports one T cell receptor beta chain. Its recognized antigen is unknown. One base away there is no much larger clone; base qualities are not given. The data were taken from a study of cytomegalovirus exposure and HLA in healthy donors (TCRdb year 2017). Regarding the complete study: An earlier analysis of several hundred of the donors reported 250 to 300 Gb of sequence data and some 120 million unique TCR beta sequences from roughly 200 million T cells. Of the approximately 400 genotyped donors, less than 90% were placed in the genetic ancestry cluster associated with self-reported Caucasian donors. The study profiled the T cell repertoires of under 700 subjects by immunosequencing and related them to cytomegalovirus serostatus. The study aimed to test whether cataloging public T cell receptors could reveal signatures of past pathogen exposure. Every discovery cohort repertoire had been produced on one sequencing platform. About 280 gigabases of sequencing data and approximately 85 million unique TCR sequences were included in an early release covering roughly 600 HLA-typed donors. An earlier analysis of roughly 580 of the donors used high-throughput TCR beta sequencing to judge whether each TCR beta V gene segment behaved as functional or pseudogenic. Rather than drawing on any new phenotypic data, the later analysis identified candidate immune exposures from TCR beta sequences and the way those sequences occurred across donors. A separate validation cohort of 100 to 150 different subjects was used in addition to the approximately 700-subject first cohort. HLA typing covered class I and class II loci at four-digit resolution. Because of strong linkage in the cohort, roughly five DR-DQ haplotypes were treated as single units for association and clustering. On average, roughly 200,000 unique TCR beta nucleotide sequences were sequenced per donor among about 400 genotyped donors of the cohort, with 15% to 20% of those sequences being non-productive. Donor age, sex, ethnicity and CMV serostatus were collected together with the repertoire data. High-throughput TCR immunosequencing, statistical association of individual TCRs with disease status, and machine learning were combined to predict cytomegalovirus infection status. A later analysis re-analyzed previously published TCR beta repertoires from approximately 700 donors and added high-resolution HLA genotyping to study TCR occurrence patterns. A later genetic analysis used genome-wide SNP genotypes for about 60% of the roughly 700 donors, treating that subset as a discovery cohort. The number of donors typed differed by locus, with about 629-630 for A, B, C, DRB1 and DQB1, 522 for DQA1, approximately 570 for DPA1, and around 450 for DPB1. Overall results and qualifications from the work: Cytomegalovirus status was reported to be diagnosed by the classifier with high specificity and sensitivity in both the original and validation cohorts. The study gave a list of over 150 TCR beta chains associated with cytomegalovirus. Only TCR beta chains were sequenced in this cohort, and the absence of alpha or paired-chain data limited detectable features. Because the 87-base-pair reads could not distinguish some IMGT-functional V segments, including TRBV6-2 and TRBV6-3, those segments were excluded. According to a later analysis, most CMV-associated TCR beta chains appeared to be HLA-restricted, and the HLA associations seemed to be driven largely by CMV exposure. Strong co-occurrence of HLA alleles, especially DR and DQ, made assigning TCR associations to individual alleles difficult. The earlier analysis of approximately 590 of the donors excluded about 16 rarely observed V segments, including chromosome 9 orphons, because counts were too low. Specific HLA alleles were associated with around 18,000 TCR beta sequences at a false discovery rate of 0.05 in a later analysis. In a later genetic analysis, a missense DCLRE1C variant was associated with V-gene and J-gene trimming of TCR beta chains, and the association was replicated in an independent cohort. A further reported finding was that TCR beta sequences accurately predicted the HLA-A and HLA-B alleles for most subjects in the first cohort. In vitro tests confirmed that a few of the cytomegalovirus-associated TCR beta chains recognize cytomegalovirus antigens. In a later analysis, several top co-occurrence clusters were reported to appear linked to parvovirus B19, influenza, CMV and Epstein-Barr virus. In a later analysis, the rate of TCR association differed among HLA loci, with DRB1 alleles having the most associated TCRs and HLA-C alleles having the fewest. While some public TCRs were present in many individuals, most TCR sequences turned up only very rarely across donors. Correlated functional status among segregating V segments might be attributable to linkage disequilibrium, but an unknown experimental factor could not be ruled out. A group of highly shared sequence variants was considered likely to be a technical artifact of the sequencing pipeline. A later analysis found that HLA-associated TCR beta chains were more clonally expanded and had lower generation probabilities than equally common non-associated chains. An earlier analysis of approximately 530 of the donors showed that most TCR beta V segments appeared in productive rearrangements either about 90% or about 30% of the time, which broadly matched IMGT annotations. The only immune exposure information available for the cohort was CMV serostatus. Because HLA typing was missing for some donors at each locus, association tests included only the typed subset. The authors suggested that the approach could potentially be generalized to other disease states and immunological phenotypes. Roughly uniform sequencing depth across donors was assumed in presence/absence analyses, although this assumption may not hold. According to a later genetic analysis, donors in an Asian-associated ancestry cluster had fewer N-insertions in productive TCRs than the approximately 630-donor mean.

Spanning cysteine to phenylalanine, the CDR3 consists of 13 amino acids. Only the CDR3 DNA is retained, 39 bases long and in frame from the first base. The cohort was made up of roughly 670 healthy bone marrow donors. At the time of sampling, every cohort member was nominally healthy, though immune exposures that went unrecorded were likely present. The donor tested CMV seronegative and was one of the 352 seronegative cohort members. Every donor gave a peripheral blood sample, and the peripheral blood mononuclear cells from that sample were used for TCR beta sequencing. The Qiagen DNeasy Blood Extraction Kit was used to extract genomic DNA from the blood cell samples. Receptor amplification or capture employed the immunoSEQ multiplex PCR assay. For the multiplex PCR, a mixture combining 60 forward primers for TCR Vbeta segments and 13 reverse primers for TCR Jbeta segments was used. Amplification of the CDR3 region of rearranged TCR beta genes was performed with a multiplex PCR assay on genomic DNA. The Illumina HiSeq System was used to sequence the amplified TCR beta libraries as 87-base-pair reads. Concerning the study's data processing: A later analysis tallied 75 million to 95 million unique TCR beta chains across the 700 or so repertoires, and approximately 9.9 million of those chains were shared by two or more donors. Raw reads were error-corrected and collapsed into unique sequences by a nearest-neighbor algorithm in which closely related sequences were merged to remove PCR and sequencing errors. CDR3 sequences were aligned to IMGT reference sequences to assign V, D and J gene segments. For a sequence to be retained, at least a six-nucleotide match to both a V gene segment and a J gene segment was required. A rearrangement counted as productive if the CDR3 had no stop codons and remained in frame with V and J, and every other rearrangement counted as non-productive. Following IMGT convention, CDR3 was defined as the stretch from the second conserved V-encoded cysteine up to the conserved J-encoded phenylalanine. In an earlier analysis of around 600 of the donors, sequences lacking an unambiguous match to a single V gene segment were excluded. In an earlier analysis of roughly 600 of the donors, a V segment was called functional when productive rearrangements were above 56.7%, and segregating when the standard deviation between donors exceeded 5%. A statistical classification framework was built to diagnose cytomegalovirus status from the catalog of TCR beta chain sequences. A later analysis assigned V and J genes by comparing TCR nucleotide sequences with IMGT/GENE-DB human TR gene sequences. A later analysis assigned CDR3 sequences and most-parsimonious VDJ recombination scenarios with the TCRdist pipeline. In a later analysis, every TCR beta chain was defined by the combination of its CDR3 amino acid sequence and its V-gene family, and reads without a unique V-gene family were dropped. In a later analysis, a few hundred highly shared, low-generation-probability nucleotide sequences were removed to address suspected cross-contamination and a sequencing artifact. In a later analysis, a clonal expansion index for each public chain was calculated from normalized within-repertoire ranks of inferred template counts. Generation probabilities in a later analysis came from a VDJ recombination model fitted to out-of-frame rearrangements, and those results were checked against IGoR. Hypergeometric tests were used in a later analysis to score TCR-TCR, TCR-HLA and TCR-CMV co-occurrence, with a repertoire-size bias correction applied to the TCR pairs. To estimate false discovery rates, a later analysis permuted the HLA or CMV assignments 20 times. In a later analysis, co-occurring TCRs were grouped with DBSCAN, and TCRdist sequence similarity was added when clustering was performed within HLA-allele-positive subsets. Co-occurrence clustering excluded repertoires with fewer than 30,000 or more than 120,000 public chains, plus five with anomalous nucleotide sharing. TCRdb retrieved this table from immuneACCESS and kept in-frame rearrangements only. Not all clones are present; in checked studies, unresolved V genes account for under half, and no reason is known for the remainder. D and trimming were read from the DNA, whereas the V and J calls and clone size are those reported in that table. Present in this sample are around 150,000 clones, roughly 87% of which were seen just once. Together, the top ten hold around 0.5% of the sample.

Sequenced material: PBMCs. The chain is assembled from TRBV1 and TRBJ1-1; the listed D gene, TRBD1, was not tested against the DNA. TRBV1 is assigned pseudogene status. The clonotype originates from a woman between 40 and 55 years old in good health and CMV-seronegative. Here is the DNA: TGCACCAGCAACTCGACAGGGATCACTGAAGCTTTCTTT. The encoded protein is CTSNSTGITEAFF.